The clone carrying this TCR beta chain was counted at least ten times. What it recognizes is unknown. The authors built bulk TCR libraries by previously described methods with listed TCR primers. A single record per CDR3 protein comes from TCRdb applying MiXCR to the PCR reads. Of 60,000 to 75,000 distinct CDR3 sequences listed, under 20% are singletons. This entry is derived from a study of molecular identifiers for immune sequencing clone quantification. On the study more broadly: Split five ways in replicates, RNA from approximately 20,000 or 100,000 naive CD8 cells had four portions sequenced.

CDR1 is SGHKS and CDR2 is YYEKEE in the germline V gene (reference sequence). V lost 4 bases, J lost 3 bases, and 11 bases lay in between. The CDR3 extends over 13 amino acids. Study observations and caveats: Barcodes shared by identical TCR molecules could lead to underestimated sizes of highly expanded clones.

This clonotype originated in a human donor in good health. Some libraries in this study had Jurkat cell RNA spiked in. Sequencing input: naive CD8+ T cells from blood, with Jurkat cell RNA spiked in. Indicated subset: FACS-sorted CD8+CD4-CCR7+CD45RA+ naive T cells. This chain connects TRBV5-5 to TRBJ2-7, with D unresolved. The CDR3 bases are TGTGCCAGCAGCCCTCCCACGTACTACGAGCAGTACTTC. Its translation: CASSPPTYYEQYF.